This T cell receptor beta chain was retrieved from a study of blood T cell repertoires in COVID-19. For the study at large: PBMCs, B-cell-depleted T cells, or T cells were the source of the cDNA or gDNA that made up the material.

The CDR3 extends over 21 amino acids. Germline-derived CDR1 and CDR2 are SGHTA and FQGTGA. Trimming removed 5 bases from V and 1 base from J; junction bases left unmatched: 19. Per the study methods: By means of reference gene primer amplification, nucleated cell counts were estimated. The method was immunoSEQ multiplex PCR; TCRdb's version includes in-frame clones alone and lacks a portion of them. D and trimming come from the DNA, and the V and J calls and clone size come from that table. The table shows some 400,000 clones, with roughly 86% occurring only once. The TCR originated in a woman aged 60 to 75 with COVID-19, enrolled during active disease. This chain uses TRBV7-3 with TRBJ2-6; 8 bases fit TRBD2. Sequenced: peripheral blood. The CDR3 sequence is CASSPTGGQNPRVSGANVLTF. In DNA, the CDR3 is TGTGCCAGCAGCCCCACGGGGGGGCAGAATCCTCGGGTATCTGGGGCCAACGTCCTGACTTTC.